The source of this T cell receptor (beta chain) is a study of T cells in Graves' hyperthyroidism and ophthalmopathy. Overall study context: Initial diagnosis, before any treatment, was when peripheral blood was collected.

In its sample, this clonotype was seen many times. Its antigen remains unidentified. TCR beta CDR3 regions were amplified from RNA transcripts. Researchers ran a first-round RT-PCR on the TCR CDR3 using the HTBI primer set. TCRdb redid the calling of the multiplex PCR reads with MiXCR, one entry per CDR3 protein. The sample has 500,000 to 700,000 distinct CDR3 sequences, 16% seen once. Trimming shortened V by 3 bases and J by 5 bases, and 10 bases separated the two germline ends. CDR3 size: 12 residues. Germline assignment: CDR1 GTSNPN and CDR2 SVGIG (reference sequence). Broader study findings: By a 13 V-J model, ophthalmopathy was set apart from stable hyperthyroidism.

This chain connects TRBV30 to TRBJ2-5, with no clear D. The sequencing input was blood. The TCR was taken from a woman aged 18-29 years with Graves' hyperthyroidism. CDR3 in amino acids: CAWRGGVETQYF. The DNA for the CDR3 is TGTGCCTGGAGAGGTGGTGTCGAGACCCAGTACTTC.